The 11 T cell receptor beta chains listed next were all sequenced from one sample in a study of T cell changes during pregnancy in multiple sclerosis. The assay was immunoSEQ multiplex PCR, and TCRdb's table has in-frame clones only and misses some. Among just under 35,000 clones listed, roughly 91% were seen once. The sequenced sample was peripheral blood, obtained in the second trimester of pregnancy. These TCRs come from a female donor in good health, enrolled as a control in a pregnancy study.

The V call is TRBV5-6, the J call TRBJ2-3, with TRBD1 matching 9 bases. J gave up 7 bases and V 4 bases, and 7 bases lay outside the gene matches. CDR1 and CDR2 from the germline V gene are SGHDT and YYEEEE. The CDR3 is 14 amino acids. The CDR3 DNA is TGTGCCAGCAGCGCCGGGACAGGGCATAATACGCAGTATTTT. Translation: CASSAGTGHNTQYF.

The chain uses TRBV29-1 and TRBJ2-3; 10 bases agree with TRBD1. The CDR3 contains 15 residues. V was pared by 7 bases and J by 6 bases, with 13 bases of the junction left unmatched. Per germline, CDR1 SQVTM and CDR2 ANQGSEA. In nucleotides, the CDR3 is TGCAGCGAAACTACCGGGACAGGGGTTGGTGATACGCAGTATTTT. As protein: CSETTGTGVGDTQYF.

The gene calls are TRBV10-3 and TRBJ2-7; 10 bases agree with TRBD1. The length of the CDR3 is 15 residues. Trimming removed 2 bases from V and 6 bases from J; junction bases left unmatched: 7. Per the germline V gene, CDR1 is ENHRY and CDR2 is SYGVKD. In DNA form, the CDR3 reads TGTGCCATCAGTGAGCCCCGGGACAGGGGACCCGAGCAGTACTTC. Translated, it gives CAISEPRDRGPEQYF.

V usage is TRBV4-1 and J usage is TRBJ2-5; 15 nucleotides agree with TRBD2. The J segment lost 11 bases and the V segment lost 0 bases, leaving 19 bases of the junction unmatched. The length of the CDR3 is 20 residues. The germline V gene encodes CDR1 MGHRA and CDR2 YSYEKL. In DNA, the CDR3 is TGCGCCAGCAGCCAAGAGGGCGTGGGGACTAGCGGGAGGACACGACAGAGACAGTACTTC. This translates into CASSQEGVGTSGRTRQRQYF.

The chain recombines TRBV6-1 with TRBJ2-3; 11 bases map to TRBD1. CDR3 size: 15 residues. CDR1 and CDR2 from the germline V gene are MNHNS and SASEGT. V trimming: 3 bases; J trimming: 4 bases; junction bases outside the gene matches: 3. The CDR3 sequence is CASSDRTGGPDTQYF. The CDR3 DNA follows: TGTGCCAGCAGTGACCGGACAGGGGGCCCAGATACGCAGTATTTT.

The V gene is TRBV6-6, the J gene TRBJ2-7, with a tentative D call TRBD2 (6 bases). Deletions cut 7 bases from V and 0 bases from J, with 13 bases between. In germline, CDR1 is MNHNY, CDR2 SVGAGI (reference sequence). This CDR3 contains 14 residues. The CDR3 region is CASTPRRDSYEQYF. CDR3 bases: TGTGCCAGCACCCCAAGGCGGGACTCCTACGAGCAGTACTTC.

The rearrangement joins TRBV7-3 to TRBJ2-2, with D possibly TRBD2 on 6 matching bases. CDR3 length: 15 amino acids. The germline CDR1 and CDR2 sequences are SGHTA and FQGTGA. The V end lost 8 bases, the J end lost 7 bases, and 20 bases lay between the germline ends. The CDR3, as DNA: TGTGCCAGCCGTATAATTTCGGGGGATGGCGGGGAGCTGTTTTTT. It specifies CASRIISGDGGELFF.

V is TRBV5-6 and J is TRBJ2-7; D is unresolved. CDR3 length: 17 amino acids. With 4 bases removed from V and 0 bases from J, the gap between germline ends came to 20 bases. Germline CDR1 reads SGHDT; CDR2 reads YYEEEE. The CDR3 coding sequence is TGTGCCAGCAGCGCAAAAGTGCCAAGAAGCCCCTCCTACGAGCAGTACTTC. Translation gives CASSAKVPRSPSYEQYF. The full variable domain, with the rest looked up from reference TRBV5-6 and TRBJ2-7, is DAGVTQSPTHLIKTRGQQVTLRCSPKSGHDTVSWYQQALGQGPQFIFQYYEEEERQRGNFPDRFSGHQFPNYSSELNVNALLLGDSALYLCASSAKVPRSPSYEQYFGPGTRLTVT.

This rearrangement joins TRBV7-9 to TRBJ2-7; the D gene is possibly TRBD2 (5 bases). V was trimmed by 2 bases and J by 4 bases, leaving 6 bases between them. CDR1 and CDR2 from the germline V gene are SEHNR and FQNEAQ (reference sequence). The CDR3 length is 12 residues. CDR3: CASSLSGYEQYF. The CDR3 DNA follows: TGTGCCAGCAGCTTAAGCGGATACGAGCAGTACTTC. The whole variable domain, remainder taken from reference TRBV7-9 and TRBJ2-7, is DTGVSQNPRHKITKRGQNVTFRCDPISEHNRLYWYRQTLGQGPEFLTYFQNEAQLEKSRLLSDRFSAERPKGSFSTLEIQRTEQGDSAMYLCASSLSGYEQYFGPGTRLTVT.

The rearrangement links TRBV5-1 to TRBJ2-7; TRBD1 matches 9 bases. The J segment lost 6 bases and the V segment lost 4 bases, leaving 11 bases of the junction unmatched. CDR3 size: 15 residues. Germline V lookup: CDR1 SGHRS, CDR2 YFSETQ. The DNA for the CDR3 is TGCGCCAGCAGCCGAGGGGACAGGGTGTCTCCCGAGCAGTACTTC. The encoded protein is CASSRGDRVSPEQYF. Combining the CDR3 with reference TRBV5-1 and TRBJ2-7 gives the whole variable domain KAGVTQTPRYLIKTRGQQVTLSCSPISGHRSVSWYQQTPGQGLQFLFEYFSETQRNKGNFPGRFSGRQFSNSRSEMNVSTLELGDSALYLCASSRGDRVSPEQYFGPGTRLTVT.

The rearrangement uses TRBV9 and TRBJ1-3; 7 bases are shared with TRBD1. CDR1 and CDR2 from the germline V gene are SGDLS and YYNGEE. V dropped 4 bases and J dropped 4; count of bases not matched to a gene: 8. CDR3 length: 15 amino acids. The CDR3 region has the DNA TGTGCCAGCAGCCCTACCACAGGGGTCGGAAACACCATATATTTT. It yields the protein CASSPTTGVGNTIYF.